The rows below give T cell receptor beta chains drawn from one sample of a study of radiotherapy plus CTLA-4 blockade in lung cancer. Data came from immunoSEQ multiplex PCR; TCRdb stores just in-frame clones and leaves some out. The sample has tens of thousands of clones, 60% to 80% seen once; the top ten hold approximately 2.4%. The sample was peripheral blood, taken from a patient treated with radiotherapy plus ipilimumab. These receptor sequences come from a human donor with non-small cell lung cancer whose response to radiotherapy plus ipilimumab could not be evaluated. CDR3s include the opening cysteine and the closing phenylalanine or tryptophan. The D gene is left open where the match is weak. Some rows have no size entry. The others give once, few or many, or a class for an expanded clone.

d_gene: TRBD1; abundance: -; j_gene: TRBJ2-2; v_gene: TRBV28; CDR3aa: CASSEDRGNTGELFF; CDR3nt: TGTGCCAGCAGCGAAGACAGGGGGAACACCGGGGAGCTGTTTTTT
d_gene: TRBD1; abundance: -; j_gene: TRBJ1-4; v_gene: TRBV15; CDR3aa: CATRRLRLGQGTRANEKLFF; CDR3nt: TGTGCCACCAGGCGCCTTCGTCTGGGACAGGGGACACGGGCTAATGAAAAACTGTTTTTT
d_gene: TRBD1; abundance: -; j_gene: TRBJ1-1; v_gene: TRBV5-4; CDR3aa: CASSFGQVNTEAFF; CDR3nt: TGTGCCAGCAGCTTTGGACAGGTCAACACTGAAGCTTTCTTT
d_gene: TRBD2; abundance: -; j_gene: TRBJ2-5; v_gene: TRBV9; CDR3aa: CASSVWTSGDQETQYF; CDR3nt: TGTGCCAGCAGCGTCTGGACTAGCGGGGACCAAGAGACCCAGTACTTC
d_gene: TRBD2; abundance: few; j_gene: TRBJ2-5; v_gene: TRBV5-4; CDR3aa: CALAYSGGGQETQYF; CDR3nt: TGTGCCCTAGCTTACAGCGGGGGGGGACAAGAGACCCAGTACTTC
d_gene: -; abundance: few; j_gene: TRBJ1-1; v_gene: TRBV5-4; CDR3aa: CASRRWVLGQTLLNTEAFF; CDR3nt: TGTGCCAGCAGGCGGTGGGTATTAGGACAGACTCTGCTGAACACTGAAGCTTTCTTT
d_gene: -; abundance: once; j_gene: TRBJ2-1; v_gene: TRBV9; CDR3aa: CASSVVAASYNEQFF; CDR3nt: TGTGCCAGCAGCGTAGTGGCGGCCTCCTACAATGAGCAGTTCTTC
d_gene: TRBD2; abundance: medium-sized; j_gene: TRBJ2-1; v_gene: TRBV19; CDR3aa: CASSRTSSSYNEQFF; CDR3nt: TGTGCCAGTAGTAGGACTAGTAGCTCCTACAATGAGCAGTTCTTC
d_gene: TRBD1; abundance: -; j_gene: TRBJ1-2; v_gene: TRBV29-1; CDR3aa: CSVVLFRPAQTRGHVKKGYTF; CDR3nt: TGCAGCGTTGTCTTGTTTCGTCCCGCCCAGACGAGGGGGCACGTTAAGAAGGGCTACACCTTC
d_gene: -; abundance: -; j_gene: TRBJ1-1; v_gene: TRBV7-2; CDR3aa: CASSESGGGFMKAFF; CDR3nt: TGTGCCAGCAGCGAGAGTGGGGGAGGTTTCATGAAAGCTTTCTTT
d_gene: -; abundance: -; j_gene: TRBJ2-1; v_gene: TRBV4-2; CDR3aa: CASKSERAVYNEQFF; CDR3nt: TGTGCCAGCAAATCTGAGCGGGCCGTCTACAATGAGCAGTTCTTC
d_gene: -; abundance: once; j_gene: TRBJ2-5; v_gene: TRBV28; CDR3aa: CASSLTRGQYF; CDR3nt: TGTGCCAGCAGTCTAACAAGAGGGCAGTACTTC
d_gene: -; abundance: -; j_gene: TRBJ2-3; v_gene: TRBV6-6; CDR3aa: CASRHRDTTDTQYF; CDR3nt: TGTGCCAGCAGGCATCGGGACACCACAGATACGCAGTATTTT
d_gene: TRBD1; abundance: -; j_gene: TRBJ1-2; v_gene: TRBV4-3; CDR3aa: CASSQELRDRVYGYTF; CDR3nt: TGCGCCAGCAGCCAAGAGCTGAGGGACAGGGTCTATGGCTACACCTTC
d_gene: -; abundance: -; j_gene: TRBJ2-7; v_gene: TRBV11-2; CDR3aa: CASSPAPGYEQYF; CDR3nt: TGTGCCAGCAGCCCTGCCCCGGGGTACGAGCAGTACTTC
d_gene: -; abundance: -; j_gene: TRBJ1-6; v_gene: TRBV7-3; CDR3aa: CASSLIGYNSPLHF; CDR3nt: TGTGCCAGCAGCTTAATCGGCTATAATTCACCCCTCCACTTT
d_gene: -; abundance: -; j_gene: TRBJ2-1; v_gene: TRBV29-1; CDR3aa: CSVQKPFRNEQFF; CDR3nt: TGCAGCGTCCAGAAACCTTTTCGCAATGAGCAGTTCTTC
d_gene: TRBD1; abundance: -; j_gene: TRBJ2-1; v_gene: TRBV7-2; CDR3aa: CASSSTWTGGEQFF; CDR3nt: TGTGCCAGCAGCTCAACCTGGACAGGGGGTGAGCAGTTCTTC
d_gene: -; abundance: -; j_gene: TRBJ1-3; v_gene: TRBV5-1; CDR3aa: CASSRSASGGQLNSGNTIYF; CDR3nt: TGCGCCAGCAGCCGGTCGGCGTCAGGAGGACAGTTAAACTCTGGAAACACCATATATTTT
d_gene: -; abundance: -; j_gene: TRBJ2-1; v_gene: TRBV7-3; CDR3aa: CASSYQGSSYNEQFF; CDR3nt: TGTGCCAGCAGCTATCAGGGGAGCTCCTACAATGAGCAGTTCTTC
d_gene: TRBD1; abundance: -; j_gene: TRBJ1-5; v_gene: TRBV15; CDR3aa: CATSSDKQGHQPQHF; CDR3nt: TGTGCCACCAGCAGTGATAAACAGGGGCATCAGCCCCAGCATTTT
d_gene: TRBD1; abundance: -; j_gene: TRBJ2-7; v_gene: TRBV7-3; CDR3aa: CASRTLPGQGTYEQYF; CDR3nt: TGTGCCAGCAGGACCCTACCGGGACAGGGGACCTACGAGCAGTACTTC
d_gene: -; abundance: -; j_gene: TRBJ1-3; v_gene: TRBV28; CDR3aa: CASSSPGGSGNTIYF; CDR3nt: TGTGCCAGCAGTTCCCCGGGGGGCTCTGGAAACACCATATATTTT
d_gene: TRBD2; abundance: -; j_gene: TRBJ2-1; v_gene: TRBV18; CDR3aa: CASSRTGTSGDLYNEQFF; CDR3nt: TGTGCCAGCTCACGAACCGGGACTAGCGGGGACCTCTACAATGAGCAGTTCTTC
d_gene: TRBD1; abundance: -; j_gene: TRBJ2-7; v_gene: TRBV19; CDR3aa: CASSIGQGISYEQYF; CDR3nt: TGTGCCAGTAGTATAGGACAGGGGATCTCCTACGAGCAGTACTTC
d_gene: TRBD1; abundance: few; j_gene: TRBJ2-6; v_gene: TRBV7-9; CDR3aa: CASSTRGRGANVLTF; CDR3nt: TGTGCCAGCAGCACTAGGGGGCGTGGGGCCAACGTCCTGACTTTC
d_gene: -; abundance: -; j_gene: TRBJ1-5; v_gene: TRBV6-1; CDR3aa: CASGDVGGPSNQPQHF; CDR3nt: TGTGCCAGCGGTGACGTGGGGGGGCCGAGCAATCAGCCCCAGCATTTT
d_gene: -; abundance: -; j_gene: TRBJ1-4; v_gene: TRBV29-1; CDR3aa: CSAATDTTNEKLFF; CDR3nt: TGCAGCGCCGCTACCGATACTACTAATGAAAAACTGTTTTTT
d_gene: -; abundance: -; j_gene: TRBJ2-7; v_gene: TRBV5-1; CDR3aa: CASSLAWPPDEQYF; CDR3nt: TGCGCCAGCAGCTTGGCCTGGCCCCCCGACGAGCAGTACTTC
d_gene: TRBD1; abundance: few; j_gene: TRBJ2-7; v_gene: TRBV19; CDR3aa: CASSIAGRGRVGSTYEQYF; CDR3nt: TGTGCCAGTAGTATTGCGGGCAGGGGGCGCGTTGGGAGTACCTACGAGCAGTACTTC
d_gene: -; abundance: -; j_gene: TRBJ1-5; v_gene: TRBV30; CDR3aa: CAWSRAFSGGYQPQHF; CDR3nt: TGTGCCTGGAGTCGAGCCTTTAGTGGAGGGTATCAGCCCCAGCATTTT
d_gene: -; abundance: -; j_gene: TRBJ2-7; v_gene: TRBV9; CDR3aa: CASSLRTAGYEQYF; CDR3nt: TGTGCCAGCAGCCTTCGGACAGCCGGCTACGAGCAGTACTTC
d_gene: -; abundance: few; j_gene: TRBJ1-1; v_gene: TRBV28; CDR3aa: CASSLYRPGSEAFF; CDR3nt: TGTGCCAGCAGTCTTTATCGCCCAGGTTCTGAAGCTTTCTTT
d_gene: TRBD2; abundance: -; j_gene: TRBJ2-2; v_gene: TRBV7-6; CDR3aa: CASSLVGGVTGELFF; CDR3nt: TGTGCCAGCAGCTTAGTCGGGGGGGTCACCGGGGAGCTGTTTTTT
d_gene: -; abundance: once; j_gene: TRBJ2-3; v_gene: TRBV5-1; CDR3aa: CASSLAEVSSRYF; CDR3nt: TGCGCCAGCAGCTTGGCCGAGGTGTCTAGTCGATATTTT
d_gene: -; abundance: -; j_gene: TRBJ2-1; v_gene: TRBV11-1; CDR3aa: CASSPGQNEQFF; CDR3nt: TGTGCCAGCAGCCCCGGACAGAATGAGCAGTTCTTC
d_gene: -; abundance: few; j_gene: TRBJ2-7; v_gene: TRBV19; CDR3aa: CASSWGQTYERQYF; CDR3nt: TGTGCCAGTAGTTGGGGGCAGACCTACGAGCGGCAGTACTTC
d_gene: TRBD1; abundance: -; j_gene: TRBJ1-1; v_gene: TRBV5-1; CDR3aa: CASSLQGIRMNTEAFF; CDR3nt: TGCGCCAGCAGCTTACAGGGGATAAGGATGAACACTGAAGCTTTCTTT
d_gene: -; abundance: -; j_gene: TRBJ2-5; v_gene: TRBV19; CDR3aa: CASSISGRGIETQYF; CDR3nt: TGTGCCAGTAGTATTTCGGGAAGAGGGATCGAGACCCAGTACTTC
d_gene: -; abundance: -; j_gene: TRBJ2-2; v_gene: TRBV4-3; CDR3aa: CASSQDWRGTGELFF; CDR3nt: TGCGCCAGCAGCCAAGATTGGAGGGGAACCGGGGAGCTGTTTTTT
d_gene: -; abundance: -; j_gene: TRBJ1-6; v_gene: TRBV5-5; CDR3aa: CASSWAVSYNSPLHF; CDR3nt: TGTGCCAGCAGCTGGGCAGTCTCCTATAATTCACCCCTCCACTTT
d_gene: TRBD1; abundance: -; j_gene: TRBJ1-2; v_gene: TRBV19; CDR3aa: CASSPKDRGLWYGYTF; CDR3nt: TGTGCCAGTAGTCCTAAGGACAGGGGGCTGTGGTATGGCTACACCTTC
d_gene: -; abundance: few; j_gene: TRBJ2-7; v_gene: TRBV6-6; CDR3aa: CASSYGQGGEQYF; CDR3nt: TGTGCCAGCAGTTACGGGCAGGGCGGCGAGCAGTACTTC
d_gene: -; abundance: -; j_gene: TRBJ2-1; v_gene: TRBV2; CDR3aa: CASSRSSYNEQFF; CDR3nt: TGTGCCAGCAGCCGAAGTAGCTACAATGAGCAGTTCTTC
d_gene: -; abundance: few; j_gene: TRBJ1-5; v_gene: TRBV5-5; CDR3aa: CASSPTPGTNQPQHF; CDR3nt: TGTGCCAGCAGCCCGACGCCGGGGACTAATCAGCCCCAGCATTTT
d_gene: -; abundance: -; j_gene: TRBJ1-1; v_gene: TRBV15; CDR3aa: CATSRESQGEAFF; CDR3nt: TGTGCCACCAGCAGAGAGTCTCAGGGGGAAGCTTTCTTT
d_gene: -; abundance: -; j_gene: TRBJ2-1; v_gene: TRBV19; CDR3aa: CASTPTGIGYNEQFF; CDR3nt: TGTGCCAGTACTCCAACAGGGATAGGCTACAATGAGCAGTTCTTC
d_gene: -; abundance: -; j_gene: TRBJ1-2; v_gene: TRBV20-1; CDR3aa: CSAGGFYGYTF; CDR3nt: TGCAGTGCTGGGGGGTTCTATGGCTACACCTTC
d_gene: -; abundance: -; j_gene: TRBJ2-5; v_gene: TRBV15; CDR3aa: CATSSRDTQETQYF; CDR3nt: TGTGCCACCAGCAGCCGGGACACCCAAGAGACCCAGTACTTC